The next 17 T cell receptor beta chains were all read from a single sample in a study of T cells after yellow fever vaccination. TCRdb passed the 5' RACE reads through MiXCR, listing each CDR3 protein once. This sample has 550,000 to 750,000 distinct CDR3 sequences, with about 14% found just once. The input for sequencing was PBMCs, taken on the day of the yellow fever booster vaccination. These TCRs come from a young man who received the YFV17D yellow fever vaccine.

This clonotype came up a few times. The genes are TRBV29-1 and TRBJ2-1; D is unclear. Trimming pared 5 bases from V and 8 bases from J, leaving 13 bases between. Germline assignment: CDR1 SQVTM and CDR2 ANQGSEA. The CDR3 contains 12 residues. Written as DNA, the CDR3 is TGCAGCGTTCCCCTCCAGGTCGATGAGCAGTTCTTC. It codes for CSVPLQVDEQFF.

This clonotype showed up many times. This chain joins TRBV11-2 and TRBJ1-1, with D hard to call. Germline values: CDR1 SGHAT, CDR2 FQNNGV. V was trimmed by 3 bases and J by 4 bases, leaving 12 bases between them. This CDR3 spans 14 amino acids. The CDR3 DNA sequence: TGTGCCAGCAGCTTCGAGGGATCGGGCACTGAAGCTTTCTTT. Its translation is CASSFEGSGTEAFF.

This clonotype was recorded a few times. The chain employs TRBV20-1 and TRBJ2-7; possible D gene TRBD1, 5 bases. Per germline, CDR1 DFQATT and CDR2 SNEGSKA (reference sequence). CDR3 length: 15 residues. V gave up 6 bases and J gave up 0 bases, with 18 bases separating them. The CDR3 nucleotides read TGCAGTGCCGAAAGCCCCTTTCAGGGCTCCTACGAGCAGTACTTC. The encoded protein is CSAESPFQGSYEQYF.

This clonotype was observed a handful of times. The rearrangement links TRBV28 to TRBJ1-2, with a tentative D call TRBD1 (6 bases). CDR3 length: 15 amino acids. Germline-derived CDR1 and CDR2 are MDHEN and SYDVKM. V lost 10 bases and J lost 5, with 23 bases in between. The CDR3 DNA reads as TGTGCCACCTCCCAGGGGACGGTAGAGGTTTATGGCTACACCTTC. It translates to CATSQGTVEVYGYTF.

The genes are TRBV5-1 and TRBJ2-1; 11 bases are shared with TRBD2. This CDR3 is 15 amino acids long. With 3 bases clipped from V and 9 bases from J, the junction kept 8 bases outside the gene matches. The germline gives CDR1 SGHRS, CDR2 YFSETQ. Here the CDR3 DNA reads TGCGCCAGCAGCTCGGGACTAGCGGCCAGGGTTGAGCAGTTCTTC. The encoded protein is CASSSGLAARVEQFF.

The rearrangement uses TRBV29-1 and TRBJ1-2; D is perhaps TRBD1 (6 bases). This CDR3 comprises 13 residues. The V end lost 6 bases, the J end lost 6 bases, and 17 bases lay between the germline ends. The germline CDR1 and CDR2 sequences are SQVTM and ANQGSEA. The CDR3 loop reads CSVATLQGNGYTF. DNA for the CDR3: TGCAGCGTCGCTACACTACAGGGAAATGGCTACACCTTC.

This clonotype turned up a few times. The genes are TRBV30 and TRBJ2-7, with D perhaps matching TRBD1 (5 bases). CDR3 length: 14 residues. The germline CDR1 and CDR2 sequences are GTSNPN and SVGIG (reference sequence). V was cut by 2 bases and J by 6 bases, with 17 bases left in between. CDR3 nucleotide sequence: TGTGCCTGGAGTAAGGGTTGGGCAGGGTCCGAGCAGTACTTC. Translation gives CAWSKGWAGSEQYF.

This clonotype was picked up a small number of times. CDR3 region: CASSPWQGVLDTQYF. Here the CDR3 DNA reads TGTGCCAGCTCACCATGGCAGGGAGTATTGGATACGCAGTATTTT. The chain joins TRBV18 to TRBJ2-3, with D possibly being TRBD1 or TRBD2 (5 bases each). CDR1 and CDR2 from the germline V gene are KGHSH and LQKENI. The length of the CDR3 is 15 residues. The germline V and J ends were trimmed by 2 bases and 6 bases, with 15 bases remaining between them. The complete variable domain, with remaining parts taken from reference TRBV18 and TRBJ2-3, reads NAGVMQNPRHLVRRRGQEARLRCSPMKGHSHVYWYRQLPEEGLKFMVYLQKENIIDESGMPKERFSAEFPKEGPSILRIQQVVRGDSAAYFCASSPWQGVLDTQYFGPGTRLTVL.

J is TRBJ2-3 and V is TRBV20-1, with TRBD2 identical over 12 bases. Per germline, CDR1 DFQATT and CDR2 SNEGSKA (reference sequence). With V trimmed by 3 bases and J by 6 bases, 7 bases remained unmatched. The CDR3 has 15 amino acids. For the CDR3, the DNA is TGCAGTGCTAGCGACCGACTAGCGGGAGTGGATACGCAGTATTTT. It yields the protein CSASDRLAGVDTQYF.

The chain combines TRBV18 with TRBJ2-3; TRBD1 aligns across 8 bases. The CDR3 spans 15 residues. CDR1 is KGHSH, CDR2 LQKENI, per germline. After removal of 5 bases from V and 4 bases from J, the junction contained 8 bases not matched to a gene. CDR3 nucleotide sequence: TGTGCCAGCTCAACGGACAGGGACGTTCCAGATACGCAGTATTTT. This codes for CASSTDRDVPDTQYF. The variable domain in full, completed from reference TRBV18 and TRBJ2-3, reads NAGVMQNPRHLVRRRGQEARLRCSPMKGHSHVYWYRQLPEEGLKFMVYLQKENIIDESGMPKERFSAEFPKEGPSILRIQQVVRGDSAAYFCASSTDRDVPDTQYFGPGTRLTVL.

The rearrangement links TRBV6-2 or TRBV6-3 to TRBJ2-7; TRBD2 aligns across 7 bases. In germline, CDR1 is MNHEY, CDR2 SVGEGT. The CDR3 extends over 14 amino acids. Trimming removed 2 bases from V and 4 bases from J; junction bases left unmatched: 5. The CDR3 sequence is CASSYVGGTYEQYF. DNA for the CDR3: TGTGCCAGCAGTTACGTGGGAGGGACGTACGAGCAGTACTTC.

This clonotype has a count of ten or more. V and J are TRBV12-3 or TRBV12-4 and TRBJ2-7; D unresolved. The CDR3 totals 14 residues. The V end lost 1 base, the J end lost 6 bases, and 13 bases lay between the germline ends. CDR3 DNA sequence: TGTGCCAGCAGTTTAGTCCCCCCGCCTGGCGAGCAGTACTTC. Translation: CASSLVPPPGEQYF.

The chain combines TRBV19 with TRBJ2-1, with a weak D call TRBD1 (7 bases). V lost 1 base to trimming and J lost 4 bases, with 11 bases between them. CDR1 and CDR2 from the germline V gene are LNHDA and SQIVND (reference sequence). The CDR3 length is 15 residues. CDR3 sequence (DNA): TGTGCCAGTAGTATAGCGGCAGGGGGGTACAATGAGCAGTTCTTC. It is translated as CASSIAAGGYNEQFF.

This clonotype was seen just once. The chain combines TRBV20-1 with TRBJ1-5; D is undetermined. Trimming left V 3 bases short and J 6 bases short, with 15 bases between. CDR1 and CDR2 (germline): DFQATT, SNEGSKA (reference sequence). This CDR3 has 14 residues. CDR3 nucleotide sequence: TGCAGTGCTAGGCGGGTTGGCGGTAGTCAGCCCCAGCATTTT. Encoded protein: CSARRVGGSQPQHF.

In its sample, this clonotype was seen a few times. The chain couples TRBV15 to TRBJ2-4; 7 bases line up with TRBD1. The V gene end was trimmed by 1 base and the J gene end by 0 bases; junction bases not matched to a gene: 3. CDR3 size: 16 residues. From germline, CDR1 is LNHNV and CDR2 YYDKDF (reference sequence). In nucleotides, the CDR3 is TGTGCCACCAGCAGAGCACAGGGGCTAGCCAAAAACATTCAGTACTTC. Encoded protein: CATSRAQGLAKNIQYF.

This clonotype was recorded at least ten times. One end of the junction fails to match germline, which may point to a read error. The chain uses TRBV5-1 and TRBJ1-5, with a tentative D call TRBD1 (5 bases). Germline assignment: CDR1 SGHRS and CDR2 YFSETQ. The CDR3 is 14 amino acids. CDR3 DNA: TGTGCCAGCAGCTTGGACAATAGCAATCAGCCCCAGCATTTT. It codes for CASSLDNSNQPQHF.

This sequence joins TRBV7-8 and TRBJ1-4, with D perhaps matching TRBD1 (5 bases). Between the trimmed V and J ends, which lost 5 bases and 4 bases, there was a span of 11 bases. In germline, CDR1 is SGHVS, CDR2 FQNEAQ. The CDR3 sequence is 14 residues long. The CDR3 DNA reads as TGTGCCAGCAGCGTGGGGGGATTTAATGAAAAACTGTTTTTT. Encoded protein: CASSVGGFNEKLFF.